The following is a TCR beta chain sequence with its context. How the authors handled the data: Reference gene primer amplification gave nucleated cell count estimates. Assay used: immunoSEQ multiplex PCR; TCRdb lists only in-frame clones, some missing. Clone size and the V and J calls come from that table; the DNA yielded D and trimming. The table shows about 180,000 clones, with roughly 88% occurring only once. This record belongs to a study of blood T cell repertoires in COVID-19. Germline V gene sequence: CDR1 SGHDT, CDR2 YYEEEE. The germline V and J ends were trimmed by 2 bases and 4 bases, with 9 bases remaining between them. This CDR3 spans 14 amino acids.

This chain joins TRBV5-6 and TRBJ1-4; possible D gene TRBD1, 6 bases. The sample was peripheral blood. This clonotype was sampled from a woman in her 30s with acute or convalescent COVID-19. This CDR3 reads CASSFGTNNEKLFF. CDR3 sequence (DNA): TGTGCCAGCAGCTTCGGGACAAATAATGAAAAACTGTTTTTT.